This is a list of T cell receptor beta chains from one sample in a study of glioma-infiltrating T cells. TCRdb itself ran the multiplex PCR reads through MiXCR, one entry per CDR3 protein. The sample yields a few thousand distinct CDR3 sequences, around 34% seen once. The sequenced material came from glioma tissue, nonneoplastic brain tissue, or PBMCs (not recorded which). These receptors were collected from a human donor with low-grade glioma or glioblastoma, undergoing nonglioma brain surgery, or in good health (not recorded which). Each CDR3 is given with its conserved first and last residue. D genes are given only for firm matches. Clone size appears in some rows only: once, few, many, or a class for an expanded clone.

CDR3 | DNA | size | J | V | D
CSARVGTYNEQFF | TGCAGTGCTAGAGTGGGTACGTACAATGAGCAGTTCTTC | medium-sized | TRBJ2-1 | TRBV20-1 | NA
CASDRADEKLFF | TGTGCCTCGGACAGGGCGGATGAAAAACTGTTTTTT | many | TRBJ1-4 | TRBV30 | TRBD1
CASSQVQARGNTEAFF | TGCGCCAGCAGCCAAGTACAGGCTAGGGGGAACACTGAAGCTTTCTTT | medium-sized | TRBJ1-1 | TRBV4-1 | NA
CSARVGTCNEQFF | TGCAGTGCTAGAGTAGGTACGTGCAATGAGCAGTTCTTC | few | TRBJ2-1 | TRBV20-1 | NA
CASRLTGGTDTQYF | TGTGCCAGCAGGCTTACAGGGGGTACAGATACGCAGTATTTT | large | TRBJ2-3 | TRBV6-2/TRBV6-3 | TRBD1
CASSPGTEILKNIQYF | TGCGCCAGCAGCCCCGGGACAGAAATTTTAAAAAACATTCAGTACTTC | NA | TRBJ2-4 | TRBV5-1 | TRBD1
CATSYRLAHETRYF | TGTGCCACCAGTTACAGGCTAGCCCACGAGACAAGGTACTTC | NA | TRBJ2-5 | TRBV6-2/TRBV6-3 | NA
CASGGAYNEQFF | TGTGCCAGCGGCGGGGCTTACAATGAGCAGTTCTTC | medium-sized | TRBJ2-1 | TRBV27 | NA
CASSIGGLGLAGETQYF | TGTGCCAGTAGTATAGGAGGCCTGGGGCTAGCCGGCGAGACCCAGTACTTC | many | TRBJ2-5 | TRBV19 | NA
CASSDRHSNQPQHF | TGTGCCAGCTCGGACAGACATAGCAATCAGCCCCAGCATTTT | large | TRBJ1-5 | TRBV2 | NA
CASSLGGVHTDTQYF | TGTGCCAGCAGCCTAGGGGGGGTTCACACAGATACGCAGTATTTT | NA | TRBJ2-3 | TRBV6-2/TRBV6-3 | NA
CASSPSIGTGWYEQYF | TGTGCCAGCAGCCCATCGATCGGGACAGGGTGGTACGAGCAGTACTTC | many | TRBJ2-7 | TRBV9 | TRBD1
CARRGTLAVNTEAFF | TGTGCCAGGAGGGGGACACTGGCAGTGAACACTGAAGCTTTCTTT | medium-sized | TRBJ1-1 | TRBV2 | NA
CSVESLGYGYTF | TGCAGCGTTGAATCATTGGGATATGGCTACACCTTC | medium-sized | TRBJ1-2 | TRBV29-1 | NA
CSAIRTGLTYEQYF | TGCAGTGCTATTCGGACAGGGTTGACCTACGAGCAGTACTTC | large | TRBJ2-7 | TRBV20-1 | TRBD1
CATTQGTEAFF | TGTGCCACCACACAGGGGACTGAAGCTTTCTTT | large | TRBJ1-1 | TRBV6-2/TRBV6-3 | TRBD1
CASSSTGYYTF | TGTGCCAGCAGCTCTACAGGGTATTACACCTTC | medium-sized | TRBJ1-2 | TRBV7-2 | NA
CASTNTGGTYEQYF | TGTGCCAGCACCAACACCGGGGGCACCTACGAGCAGTACTTC | many | TRBJ2-7 | TRBV12-3/TRBV12-4 | NA
CSAREGTGPYGYTF | TGCAGTGCTAGAGAGGGGACAGGGCCTTATGGCTACACCTTC | NA | TRBJ1-2 | TRBV20-1 | TRBD1
CVSSQGTSGTYEQYF | TGTGTTAGTAGTCAGGGGACTAGCGGGACGTACGAGCAGTACTTC | NA | TRBJ2-7 | TRBV19 | TRBD2
CSVTPGVAEAFF | TGCAGCGTTACCCCCGGGGTGGCTGAAGCTTTCTTT | medium-sized | TRBJ1-1 | TRBV29-1 | NA
CASSFSRDQPQHF | TGTGCCAGCAGTTTTAGCAGAGATCAGCCCCAGCATTTT | medium-sized | TRBJ1-5 | TRBV12-3/TRBV12-4 | NA
CASSQDSNTEAFF | TGTGCCAGCAGCCAAGACTCCAACACTGAAGCTTTCTTT | medium-sized | TRBJ1-1 | TRBV16 | NA
CAGRGKGTEAFF | TGTGCAGGGAGGGGCAAGGGCACTGAAGCTTTCTTT | NA | TRBJ1-1 | TRBV2 | NA
CASRRDAEEAFF | TGTGCCAGCAGAAGGGACGCCGAAGAAGCTTTCTTT | medium-sized | TRBJ1-1 | TRBV2 | NA
CASSPADSYEQYF | TGTGCCAGCTCACCCGCTGACAGCTACGAGCAGTACTTC | medium-sized | TRBJ2-7 | TRBV18 | NA
CASNSVEVSEAFF | TGTGCCAGCAACTCAGTGGAAGTATCCGAAGCTTTCTTT | medium-sized | TRBJ1-1 | TRBV2 | NA
CATSKAGTGDNEQFF | TGTGCCACCAGCAAGGCCGGGACAGGGGACAATGAGCAGTTCTTC | large | TRBJ2-1 | TRBV15 | TRBD1
CAIGTVGYTF | TGTGCCATCGGGACTGTCGGCTACACCTTC | large | TRBJ1-2 | TRBV2 | NA
CASSQDRRGTEAFF | TGCGCCAGCAGCCAAGATAGAAGGGGCACTGAAGCTTTCTTT | many | TRBJ1-1 | TRBV4-3 | NA
CASSVGSNYGYTF | TGTGCCAGCTCGGTGGGCTCGAACTATGGCTACACCTTC | many | TRBJ1-2 | TRBV2 | NA
CASSQVGGGTEAFF | TGTGCCAGCAGCCAAGTGGGCGGTGGCACTGAAGCTTTCTTT | medium-sized | TRBJ1-1 | TRBV3-1 | NA
CAIILLSGTWRTEAFF | TGTGCCATCATTTTACTTTCCGGGACATGGAGGACTGAAGCTTTCTTT | NA | TRBJ1-1 | TRBV27 | NA
CASSIGGRDQPQHF | TGTGCCAGTAGTATTGGAGGTCGCGATCAGCCCCAGCATTTT | medium-sized | TRBJ1-5 | TRBV19 | NA
CASSTRGTGYTF | TGTGCCAGCAGCACCCGAGGCACTGGCTACACCTTC | medium-sized | TRBJ1-2 | TRBV7-2 | NA
CASSRDRGNEQFF | TGTGCCAGTAGTAGGGACAGGGGGAATGAGCAGTTCTTC | medium-sized | TRBJ2-1 | TRBV19 | TRBD1
CSVEWGPYEQYF | TGCAGCGTTGAGTGGGGACCCTACGAGCAGTACTTC | many | TRBJ2-7 | TRBV29-1 | NA
CASSSSGGAGEQFF | TGTGCCAGCAGTTCGAGCGGGGGGGCAGGTGAGCAGTTCTTC | many | TRBJ2-1 | TRBV12-3/TRBV12-4 | TRBD2
CASSLGRGAQYF | TGTGCCAGCAGCTTGGGGCGGGGGGCCCAGTACTTC | NA | TRBJ2-5 | TRBV7-2 | TRBD2
CVSSQDRLPGSAFF | TGTGTCAGCAGCCAAGACCGACTCCCAGGCTCAGCTTTCTTT | NA | TRBJ1-1 | TRBV14 | NA
CASRAQTQGPYEQYF | TGTGCCAGCAGAGCACAAACACAGGGGCCCTACGAGCAGTACTTC | medium-sized | TRBJ2-7 | TRBV2 | TRBD1
CAGSLGARVYEKYF | TGTGCCGGCAGCCTAGGGGCAAGGGTGTACGAGAAGTACTTC | NA | TRBJ2-7 | TRBV7-2 | NA
CASSQESIVISSYEQYF | TGTGCCAGCAGCCAAGAGAGTATTGTGATTAGCTCCTACGAGCAGTACTTC | many | TRBJ2-7 | TRBV4-2 | NA
CSVSGQGWTGELFF | TGCAGCGTATCTGGACAGGGTTGGACCGGGGAGCTGTTTTTT | many | TRBJ2-2 | TRBV29-1 | TRBD1
CTPGTYGPPRHF | TGCACTCCTGGGACATACGGGCCGCCCAGGCATTTT | once | TRBJ1-5 | TRBV20-1 | NA
CASSQDGGRNGYTF | TGTGCCAGCAGCCAAGATGGAGGGAGGAACGGCTACACCTTC | medium-sized | TRBJ1-2 | TRBV4-2 | NA
CASNREGGIYGYTF | TGTGCCAGCAACCGGGAGGGAGGTATCTATGGCTACACCTTC | medium-sized | TRBJ1-2 | TRBV2 | NA
CASRDPQVYYNSPLHF | TGTGCCAGCAGAGATCCCCAGGTCTACTATAATTCACCCCTCCACTTT | once | TRBJ1-6 | TRBV15 | NA
CASRPTANEKLFF | TGTGCCAGCAGGCCTACAGCTAATGAAAAACTGTTTTTT | NA | TRBJ1-4 | TRBV6-1 | NA
CASSVGVGGTQETQYF | TGTGCCAGCAGCGTAGGGGTGGGGGGCACACAAGAGACCCAGTACTTC | medium-sized | TRBJ2-5 | TRBV9 | NA
CASSPRTGFYNEQFF | TGTGCCAGTAGTCCCCGGACAGGATTCTACAATGAGCAGTTCTTC | medium-sized | TRBJ2-1 | TRBV19 | TRBD1
CASSYSQGRTDTQYF | TGTGCCAGCAGTTACTCGCAGGGACGCACAGATACGCAGTATTTT | large | TRBJ2-3 | TRBV6-2/TRBV6-3 | NA
CSASLENTIYF | TGCAGTGCTAGTTTGGAAAACACCATATATTTT | large | TRBJ1-3 | TRBV20-1 | NA
CASSLGTGVKFF | TGTGCCAGCAGCCTTGGGACAGGGGTTAAGTTCTTC | medium-sized | TRBJ2-1 | TRBV11-1 | TRBD1
CASSGTEGGYNEQFF | TGCGCCAGCAGCGGAACGGAGGGTGGCTACAATGAGCAGTTCTTC | many | TRBJ2-1 | TRBV5-1 | NA